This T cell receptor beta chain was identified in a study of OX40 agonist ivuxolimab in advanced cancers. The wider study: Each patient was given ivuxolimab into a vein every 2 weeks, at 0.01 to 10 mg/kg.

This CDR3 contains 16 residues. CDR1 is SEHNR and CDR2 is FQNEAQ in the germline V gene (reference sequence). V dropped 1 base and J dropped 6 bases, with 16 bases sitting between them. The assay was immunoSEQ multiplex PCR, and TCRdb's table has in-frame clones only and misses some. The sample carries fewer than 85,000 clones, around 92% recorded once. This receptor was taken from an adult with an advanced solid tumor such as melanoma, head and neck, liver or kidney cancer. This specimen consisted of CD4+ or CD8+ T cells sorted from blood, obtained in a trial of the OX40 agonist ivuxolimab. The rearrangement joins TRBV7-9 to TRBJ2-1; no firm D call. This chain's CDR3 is CASSLEWLGSSNEQFF. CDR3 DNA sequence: TGTGCCAGCAGCTTAGAGTGGTTAGGGTCTAGCAATGAGCAGTTCTTC.